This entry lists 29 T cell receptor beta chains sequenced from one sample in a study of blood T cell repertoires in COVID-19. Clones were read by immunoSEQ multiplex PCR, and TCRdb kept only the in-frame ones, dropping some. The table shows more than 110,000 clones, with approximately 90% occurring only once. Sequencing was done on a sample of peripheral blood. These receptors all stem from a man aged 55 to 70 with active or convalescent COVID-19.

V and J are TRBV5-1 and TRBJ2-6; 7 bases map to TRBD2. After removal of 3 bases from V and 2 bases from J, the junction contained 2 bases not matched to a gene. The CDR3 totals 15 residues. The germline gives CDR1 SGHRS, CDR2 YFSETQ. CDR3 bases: TGCGCCAGCAGCTCGGGGGGAGCTGGGGCCAACGTCCTGACTTTC. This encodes CASSSGGAGANVLTF.

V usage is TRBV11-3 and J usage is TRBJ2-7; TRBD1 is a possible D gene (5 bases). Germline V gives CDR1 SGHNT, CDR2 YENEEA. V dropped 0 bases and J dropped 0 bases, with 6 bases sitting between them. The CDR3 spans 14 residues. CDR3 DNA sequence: TGTGCCAGCAGCTTAGAGGGGCACTCCTACGAGCAGTACTTC. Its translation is CASSLEGHSYEQYF.

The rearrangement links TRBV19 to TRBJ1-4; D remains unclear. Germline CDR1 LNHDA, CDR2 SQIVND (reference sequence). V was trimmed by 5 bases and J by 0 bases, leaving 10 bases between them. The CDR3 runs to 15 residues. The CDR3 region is CASSPPGSTNEKLFF. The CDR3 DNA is TGTGCCAGTAGTCCCCCGGGATCAACTAATGAAAAACTGTTTTTT.

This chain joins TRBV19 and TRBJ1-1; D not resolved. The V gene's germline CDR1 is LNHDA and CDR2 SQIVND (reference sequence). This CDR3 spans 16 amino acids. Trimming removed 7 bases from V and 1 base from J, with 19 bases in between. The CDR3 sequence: CASIPRQAAANTEAFF. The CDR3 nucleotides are TGTGCCAGTATCCCCCGGCAGGCAGCCGCGAACACTGAAGCTTTCTTT.

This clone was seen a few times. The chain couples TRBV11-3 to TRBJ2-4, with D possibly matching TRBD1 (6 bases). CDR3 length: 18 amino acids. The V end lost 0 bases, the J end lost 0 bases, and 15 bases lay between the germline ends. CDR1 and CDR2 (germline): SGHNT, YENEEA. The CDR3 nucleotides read TGTGCCAGCAGCTTAGATTTACCAGGGGCCGAAGCCAAAAACATTCAGTACTTC. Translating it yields CASSLDLPGAEAKNIQYF.

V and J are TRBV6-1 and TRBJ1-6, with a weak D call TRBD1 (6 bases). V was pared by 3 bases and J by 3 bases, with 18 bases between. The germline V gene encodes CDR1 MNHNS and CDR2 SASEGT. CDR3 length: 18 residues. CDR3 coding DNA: TGTGCCAGCAGTGAGGAGTACGAACAGGGTTACTATAATTCACCCCTCCACTTT. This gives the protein CASSEEYEQGYYNSPLHF.

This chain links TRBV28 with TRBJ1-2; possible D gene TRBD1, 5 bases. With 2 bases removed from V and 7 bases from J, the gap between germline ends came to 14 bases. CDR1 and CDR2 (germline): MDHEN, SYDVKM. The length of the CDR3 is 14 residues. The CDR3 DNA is TGTGCCAGCAGTTTACCGGGGGTGAGGGGTGGCTACACCTTC. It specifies CASSLPGVRGGYTF.

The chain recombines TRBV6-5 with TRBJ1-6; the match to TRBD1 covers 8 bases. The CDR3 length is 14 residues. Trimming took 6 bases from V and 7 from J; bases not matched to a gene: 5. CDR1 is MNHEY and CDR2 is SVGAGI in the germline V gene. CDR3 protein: CASSRGQENSPLHF. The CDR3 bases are TGTGCCAGCAGCCGGGGACAGGAGAATTCACCCCTCCACTTT.

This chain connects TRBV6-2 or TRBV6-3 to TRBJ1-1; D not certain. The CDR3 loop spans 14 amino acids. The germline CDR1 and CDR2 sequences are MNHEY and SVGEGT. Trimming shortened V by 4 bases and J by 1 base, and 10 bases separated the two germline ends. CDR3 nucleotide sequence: TGTGCCAGCAGTTCAAACACCAAGAACACTGAAGCTTTCTTT. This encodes CASSSNTKNTEAFF.

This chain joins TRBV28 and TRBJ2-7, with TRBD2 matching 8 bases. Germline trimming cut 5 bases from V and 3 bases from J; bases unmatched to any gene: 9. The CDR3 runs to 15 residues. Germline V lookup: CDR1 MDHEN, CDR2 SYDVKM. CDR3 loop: CASSPSLAGVYEQYF. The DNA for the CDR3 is TGTGCCAGCAGTCCCAGCCTAGCGGGCGTCTACGAGCAGTACTTC. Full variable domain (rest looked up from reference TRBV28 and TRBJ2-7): DVKVTQSSRYLVKRTGEKVFLECVQDMDHENMFWYRQDPGLGLRLIYFSYDVKMKEKGDIPEGYSVSREKKERFSLILESASTNQTSMYLCASSPSLAGVYEQYFGPGTRLTVT.

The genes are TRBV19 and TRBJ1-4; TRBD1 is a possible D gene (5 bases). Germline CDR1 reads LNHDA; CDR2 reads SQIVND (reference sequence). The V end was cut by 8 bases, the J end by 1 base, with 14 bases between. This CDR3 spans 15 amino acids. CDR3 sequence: CASRPIGGTNEKLFF. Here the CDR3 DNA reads TGTGCCAGTCGCCCGATCGGGGGAACTAATGAAAAACTGTTTTTT.

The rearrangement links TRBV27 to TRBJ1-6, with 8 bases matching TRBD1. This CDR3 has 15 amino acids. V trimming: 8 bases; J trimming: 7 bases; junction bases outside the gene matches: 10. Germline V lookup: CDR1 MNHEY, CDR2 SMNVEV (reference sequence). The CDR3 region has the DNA TGTGCCAGCGGCTCGGGACAGGTCGGCAATTCACCCCTCCACTTT. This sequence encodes CASGSGQVGNSPLHF.

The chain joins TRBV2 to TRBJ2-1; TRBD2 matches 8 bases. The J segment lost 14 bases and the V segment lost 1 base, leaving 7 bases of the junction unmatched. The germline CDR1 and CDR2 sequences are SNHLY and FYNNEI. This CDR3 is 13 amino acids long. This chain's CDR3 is CASSEDGAGVEFF. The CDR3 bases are TGTGCCAGCAGTGAAGACGGAGCGGGAGTGGAGTTCTTC.

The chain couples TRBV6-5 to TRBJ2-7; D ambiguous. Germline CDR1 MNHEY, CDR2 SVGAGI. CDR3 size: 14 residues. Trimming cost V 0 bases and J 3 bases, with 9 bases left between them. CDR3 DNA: TGTGCCAGCAGTTACTCCAGGCCCAACTACGAGCAGTACTTC. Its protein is CASSYSRPNYEQYF.

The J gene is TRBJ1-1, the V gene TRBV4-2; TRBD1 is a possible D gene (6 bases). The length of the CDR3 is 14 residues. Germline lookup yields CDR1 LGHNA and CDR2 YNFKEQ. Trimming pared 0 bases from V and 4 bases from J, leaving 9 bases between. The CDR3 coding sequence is TGTGCCAGCAGCCAAGATCTGACAGGCACTGAAGCTTTCTTT. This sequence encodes CASSQDLTGTEAFF.

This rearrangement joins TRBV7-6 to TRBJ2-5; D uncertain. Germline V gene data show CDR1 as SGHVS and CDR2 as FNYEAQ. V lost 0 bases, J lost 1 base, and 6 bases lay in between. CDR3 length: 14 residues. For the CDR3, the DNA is TGTGCCAGCAGCTTAGCGGCTGCCCAAGAGACCCAGTACTTC. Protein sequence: CASSLAAAQETQYF. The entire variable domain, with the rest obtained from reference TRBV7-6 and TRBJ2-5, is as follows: GAGVSQSPRYKVTKRGQDVALRCDPISGHVSLYWYRQALGQGPEFLTYFNYEAQQDKSGLPNDRFSAERPEGSISTLTIQRTEQRDSAMYRCASSLAAAQETQYFGPGTRLLVL.

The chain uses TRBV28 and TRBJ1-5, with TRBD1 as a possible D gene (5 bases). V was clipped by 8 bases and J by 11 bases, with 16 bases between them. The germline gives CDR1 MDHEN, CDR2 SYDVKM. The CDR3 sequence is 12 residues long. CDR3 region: CASGTGGFAQHF. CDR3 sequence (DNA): TGTGCCAGCGGGACGGGGGGATTCGCCCAGCATTTT.

The CDR3 is CASSSGTAAEEQYF. The CDR3 DNA follows: TGCGCCAGCAGCTCCGGGACAGCAGCCGAAGAGCAGTACTTC. V usage is TRBV5-1 and J usage is TRBJ2-7; 7 nucleotides match TRBD1. CDR1 and CDR2 from the germline V gene are SGHRS and YFSETQ. V trimming: 3 bases; J trimming: 7 bases; junction bases outside the gene matches: 10. The CDR3 totals 14 residues.

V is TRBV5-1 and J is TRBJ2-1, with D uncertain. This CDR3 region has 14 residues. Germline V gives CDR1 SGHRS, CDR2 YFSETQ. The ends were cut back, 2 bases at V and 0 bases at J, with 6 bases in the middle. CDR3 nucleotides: TGCGCCAGCAGCTTCACAAGCTCCTACAATGAGCAGTTCTTC. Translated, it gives CASSFTSSYNEQFF.

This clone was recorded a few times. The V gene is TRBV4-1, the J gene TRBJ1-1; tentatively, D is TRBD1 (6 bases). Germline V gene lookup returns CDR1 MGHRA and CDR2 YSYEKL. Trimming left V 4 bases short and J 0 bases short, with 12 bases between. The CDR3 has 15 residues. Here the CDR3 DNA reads TGCGCCAGCAGCCGGAACAGGGCTTTGAACACTGAAGCTTTCTTT. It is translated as CASSRNRALNTEAFF.

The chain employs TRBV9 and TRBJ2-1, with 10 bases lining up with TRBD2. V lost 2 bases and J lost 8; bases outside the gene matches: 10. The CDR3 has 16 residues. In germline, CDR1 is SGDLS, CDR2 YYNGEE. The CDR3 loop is CASSVVLAGTRDEQFF. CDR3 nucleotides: TGTGCCAGCAGCGTCGTACTAGCGGGGACGCGGGATGAGCAGTTCTTC.

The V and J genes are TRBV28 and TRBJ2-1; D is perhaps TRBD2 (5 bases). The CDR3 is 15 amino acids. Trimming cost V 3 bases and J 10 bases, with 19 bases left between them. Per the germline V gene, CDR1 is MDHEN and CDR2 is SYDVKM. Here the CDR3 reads CASSFGGTTVKEQFF. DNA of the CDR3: TGTGCCAGCAGTTTTGGAGGAACGACTGTGAAGGAGCAGTTCTTC.

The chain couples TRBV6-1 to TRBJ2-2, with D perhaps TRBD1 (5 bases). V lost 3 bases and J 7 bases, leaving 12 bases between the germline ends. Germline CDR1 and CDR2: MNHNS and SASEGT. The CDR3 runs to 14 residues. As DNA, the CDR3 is TGTGCCAGCAGTGACACCAACAGGATCGGGGAGCTGTTTTTT. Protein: CASSDTNRIGELFF.

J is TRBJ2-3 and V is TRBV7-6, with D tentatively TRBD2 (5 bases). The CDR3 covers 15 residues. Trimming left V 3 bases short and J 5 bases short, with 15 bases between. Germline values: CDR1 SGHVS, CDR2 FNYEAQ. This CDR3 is CASSFSLTGIDTQYF. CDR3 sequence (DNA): TGTGCCAGCAGCTTCTCGCTAACGGGGATAGATACGCAGTATTTT. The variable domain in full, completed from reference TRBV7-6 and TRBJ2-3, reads GAGVSQSPRYKVTKRGQDVALRCDPISGHVSLYWYRQALGQGPEFLTYFNYEAQQDKSGLPNDRFSAERPEGSISTLTIQRTEQRDSAMYRCASSFSLTGIDTQYFGPGTRLTVL.

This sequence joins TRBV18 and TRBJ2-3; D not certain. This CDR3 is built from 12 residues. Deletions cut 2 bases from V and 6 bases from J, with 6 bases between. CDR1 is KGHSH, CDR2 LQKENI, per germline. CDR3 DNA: TGTGCCAGCTCACCATTATCGGATACGCAGTATTTT. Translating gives CASSPLSDTQYF.

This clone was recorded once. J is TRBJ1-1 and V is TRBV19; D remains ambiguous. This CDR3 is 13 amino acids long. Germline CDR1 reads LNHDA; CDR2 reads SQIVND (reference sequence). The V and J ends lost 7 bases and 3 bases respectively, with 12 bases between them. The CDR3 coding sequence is TGTGCCAGTATTCCAGGAGGATACACTGAAGCTTTCTTT. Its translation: CASIPGGYTEAFF.

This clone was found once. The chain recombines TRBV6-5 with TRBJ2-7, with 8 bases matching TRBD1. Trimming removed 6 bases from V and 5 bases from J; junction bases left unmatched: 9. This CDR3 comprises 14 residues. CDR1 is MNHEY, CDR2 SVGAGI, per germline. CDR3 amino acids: CASRRDRGIDEQYF. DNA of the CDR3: TGTGCCAGCAGACGCGACAGGGGAATCGACGAGCAGTACTTC.

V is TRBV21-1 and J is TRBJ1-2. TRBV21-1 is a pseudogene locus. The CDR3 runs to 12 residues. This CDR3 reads CASTRGGHGYTF. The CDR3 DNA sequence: TGTGCCAGCACCCGGGGGGGACATGGCTACACCTTC.

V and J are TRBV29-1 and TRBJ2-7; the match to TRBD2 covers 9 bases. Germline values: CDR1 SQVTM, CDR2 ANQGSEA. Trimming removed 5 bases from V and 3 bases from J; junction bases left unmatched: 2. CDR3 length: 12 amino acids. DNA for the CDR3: TGCAGCGTTCATAGCGGGAGCTACGAGCAGTACTTC. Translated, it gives CSVHSGSYEQYF.